These 27 T cell receptor beta chains originate from one sample sequenced in a study of blood T cell repertoires in COVID-19. Data came from immunoSEQ multiplex PCR; TCRdb stores just in-frame clones and leaves some out. The table records roughly 230,000 clones, about 91% of them present only once. The material sequenced was peripheral blood. The receptors stem from a woman in her thirties or forties who had recovered from COVID-19.

V usage is TRBV10-2 and J usage is TRBJ1-1; D remains unclear. The germline CDR1 and CDR2 sequences are WSHSY and SAAADI. Trimming took 4 bases from V and 5 from J, leaving 11 bases between them. The CDR3 contains 13 residues. CDR3: CASSGPTGTEAFF. Written as DNA, the CDR3 is TGCGCCAGCAGTGGCCCGACTGGAACTGAAGCTTTCTTT.

The chain carries TRBV28 and TRBJ2-7, with 9 bases fitting TRBD1. The CDR3 runs to 14 residues. Per the germline V gene, CDR1 is MDHEN and CDR2 is SYDVKM. V gave up 7 bases and J gave up 6 bases; unmatched junction bases: 10. The CDR3 DNA reads as TGTGCCAGCAAAGGAGGGACAGGGCTCGCCGAGCAGTACTTC. This sequence encodes CASKGGTGLAEQYF.

This clone was observed a few times. This sequence joins TRBV19 and TRBJ1-4; D may be TRBD1 (6 bases). This CDR3 has 14 residues. Germline-derived CDR1 and CDR2 are LNHDA and SQIVND (reference sequence). With 6 bases removed from V and 8 bases from J, the gap between germline ends came to 16 bases. The CDR3 sequence is CASRKQGVGEKLFF. The CDR3 DNA reads TGTGCCAGTAGGAAACAGGGTGTAGGGGAAAAACTGTTTTTT.

This chain connects TRBV6-2 or TRBV6-3 to TRBJ2-7; D possibly corresponds to TRBD2 (6 bases). Trimming shortened V by 2 bases and J by 4 bases, and 9 bases separated the two germline ends. The CDR3 spans 13 residues. Germline V CDR1 and CDR2: MNHEY, SVGEGT. This chain's CDR3 is CASSYQRVYEQYV. The CDR3 coding sequence is TGTGCCAGCAGTTACCAGCGGGTTTACGAGCAGTACGTC.

The V call is TRBV9, the J call TRBJ1-1; no firm D call. The CDR3 consists of 13 residues. Germline V gene sequence: CDR1 SGDLS, CDR2 YYNGEE. V was clipped by 1 base and J by 1 base, with 5 bases between them. CDR3 residues: CASSVTENTEAFF. CDR3 DNA sequence: TGTGCCAGCAGCGTAACAGAGAACACTGAAGCTTTCTTT.

This clone was counted between two and nine times. The gene calls are TRBV5-1 and TRBJ2-7, with D uncertain. This CDR3 has 14 residues. The germline V and J ends were trimmed by 0 bases and 0 bases, with 7 bases remaining between them. Per germline, CDR1 SGHRS and CDR2 YFSETQ. DNA for the CDR3: TGCGCCAGCAGCTTGGGACTGAGCTCCTACGAGCAGTACTTC. Translated, it gives CASSLGLSSYEQYF. Together with reference TRBV5-1 and TRBJ2-7, the CDR3 gives the full variable domain: KAGVTQTPRYLIKTRGQQVTLSCSPISGHRSVSWYQQTPGQGLQFLFEYFSETQRNKGNFPGRFSGRQFSNSRSEMNVSTLELGDSALYLCASSLGLSSYEQYFGPGTRLTVT.

V gene TRBV27 combines with J gene TRBJ2-7; 10 nucleotides line up with TRBD1. V dropped 11 bases and J dropped 4; count of bases not matched to a gene: 8. Germline assignment: CDR1 MNHEY and CDR2 SMNVEV (reference sequence). The CDR3 length is 13 residues. Here the CDR3 reads CAPRGQGYYEQYV. As DNA, the CDR3 is TGTGCCCCCCGGGGACAGGGGTATTACGAGCAGTACGTC.

With regard to this clone: This CDR3 is also generated by other DNA sequences in the sample. The V call is TRBV6-1, the J call TRBJ1-6; D not certain. This CDR3 is 13 amino acids long. Trimming removed 2 bases from V and 6 bases from J, with 5 bases in between. Germline assignment: CDR1 MNHNS and CDR2 SASEGT. In DNA, the CDR3 is TGTGCCAGCAGTGAAACTGGTAATTCACCCCTCCACTTT. Translation gives CASSETGNSPLHF.

This clone has only a few counts. This chain uses TRBV5-1 with TRBJ2-1; maybe TRBD1 (5 bases). The CDR3 is 14 amino acids. Germline V gene data show CDR1 as SGHRS and CDR2 as YFSETQ. V dropped 8 bases and J dropped 5 bases, with 17 bases sitting between them. The CDR3 DNA follows: TGCGCCAGTTCACAAGGCCTGGGGCACAATGAGCAGTTCTTC. This gives the protein CASSQGLGHNEQFF. The variable domain in full, with the rest retrieved from reference TRBV5-1 and TRBJ2-1, is KAGVTQTPRYLIKTRGQQVTLSCSPISGHRSVSWYQQTPGQGLQFLFEYFSETQRNKGNFPGRFSGRQFSNSRSEMNVSTLELGDSALYLCASSQGLGHNEQFFGPGTRLTVL.

The CDR3 region is CASSKCKSGRGETQYF. DNA of the CDR3: TGTGCCAGCAGCAAATGTAAGTCGGGGAGGGGTGAAACCCAGTACTTC. The chain employs TRBV21-1 and TRBJ2-5; the table gives TRBD2 as D, unverified against the DNA. TRBV21-1 is designated a pseudogene. This CDR3 comprises 16 residues.

V and J are TRBV10-3 and TRBJ2-7, with 8 bases aligning to TRBD1. This CDR3 comprises 14 residues. V lost 4 bases and J lost 2; bases outside the gene matches: 4. Germline assignment: CDR1 ENHRY and CDR2 SYGVKD. In DNA form, the CDR3 reads TGTGCCATCAGTGGGGGGACAGGTGCCTACGAGCAGTACTTC. Its protein product is CAISGGTGAYEQYF.

V and J are TRBV3-1 (or the pseudogene TRBV3-2) and TRBJ2-1, with D perhaps TRBD2 (5 bases). Germline V gene lookup returns CDR1 LGHDT and CDR2 YNNKEL (reference sequence). Trimming took off 0 bases at V and 8 bases at J, with 11 bases between the two ends. This CDR3 comprises 14 residues. The CDR3 here is CASSQDSRGYEQFF. The CDR3 nucleotides are TGTGCCAGCAGCCAAGACAGCCGGGGTTATGAGCAGTTCTTC.

This clone has just one count. V and J are TRBV5-5 and TRBJ2-7; 7 bases map to TRBD1. The CDR3 consists of 14 residues. Unmatched junction bases numbered 9, after V lost 6 bases and J lost 3 bases. In germline, CDR1 is SGHKS, CDR2 YYEKEE (reference sequence). CDR3 residues: CASIGTATFYEQYF. CDR3 nucleotide sequence: TGTGCCAGCATCGGGACAGCAACCTTCTACGAGCAGTACTTC.

V is TRBV3-1 (or the pseudogene TRBV3-2) and J is TRBJ2-7; D unresolved. The CDR3 is 13 amino acids. V was cut by 1 base and J by 5 bases, with 9 bases left in between. Germline V gene sequence: CDR1 LGHDT, CDR2 YNNKEL (reference sequence). CDR3 protein: CASSQAYKNEQYF. The DNA of the CDR3 is TGTGCCAGCAGCCAAGCGTACAAGAACGAGCAGTACTTC.

The V call is TRBV9, the J call TRBJ1-1, with D possibly TRBD1 on 6 matching bases. This CDR3 region has 15 residues. Trimming removed 0 bases at V and 4 bases at J, with 13 bases between. In germline, CDR1 is SGDLS, CDR2 YYNGEE. DNA of the CDR3: TGTGCCAGCAGCGTAGGGTCAGGGGACGTCACTGAAGCTTTCTTT. It encodes CASSVGSGDVTEAFF.

This clone was picked up a small number of times. The chain is built from TRBV10-3 and TRBJ2-7, with 8 positions matching TRBD2. CDR3 length: 17 amino acids. V trimming: 0 bases; J trimming: 0 bases; junction bases outside the gene matches: 7. The germline CDR1 and CDR2 sequences are ENHRY and SYGVKD. CDR3 in DNA: TGTGCCATCAGTGAGTCGAGGGGACTAGGGAGCTCCTACGAGCAGTACGTC. This gives the protein CAISESRGLGSSYEQYV.

This chain joins TRBV10-3 and TRBJ1-2, with 7 positions matching TRBD1. This CDR3 is 15 amino acids long. The trim removed 0 bases at V and 6 bases at J, leaving 7 bases unmatched. The V gene's germline CDR1 is ENHRY and CDR2 SYGVKD. CDR3 coding DNA: TGTGCCATCAGTGAGTCGAGAGACAGGGTAAATGGCTACACCTTC. This gives the protein CAISESRDRVNGYTF.

This chain joins TRBV2 and TRBJ1-2; D is possibly TRBD1 (6 bases). The CDR3 sequence is 15 residues long. Trimming removed 6 bases from V and 2 bases from J, with 16 bases in between. Germline V CDR1 and CDR2: SNHLY, FYNNEI. This CDR3 reads CASRDTGPRNYGYTF. The CDR3, as DNA: TGTGCCAGCAGAGATACAGGGCCAAGGAACTATGGCTACACCTTC.

This chain uses TRBV7-6 with TRBJ2-5; 11 bases are shared with TRBD2. J was trimmed by 5 bases and V by 2 bases; bases with no gene match: 7. Germline V gives CDR1 SGHVS, CDR2 FNYEAQ. This CDR3 region has 16 residues. Here the CDR3 reads CASSLNSGRAGETQYF. In DNA form, the CDR3 reads TGTGCCAGCAGCTTAAATAGCGGGAGGGCCGGGGAGACCCAGTACTTC.

The V gene is TRBV4-3, the J gene TRBJ2-5, with TRBD1 matching over 10 bases. Germline CDR1 reads LGHNA; CDR2 reads YSLEER. With 3 bases clipped from V and 5 bases from J, the junction kept 9 bases outside the gene matches. The length of the CDR3 is 16 residues. The DNA of the CDR3 is TGCGCCAGCAGCCAGGGGACAGGGGCGCCGGGGGAGACCCAGTACTTC. Its translation: CASSQGTGAPGETQYF.

V gene TRBV20-1 combines with J gene TRBJ2-1; perhaps TRBD2 as D (6 bases). Germline V CDR1 and CDR2: DFQATT, SNEGSKA (reference sequence). Trimming took off 3 bases at V and 1 base at J, with 13 bases between the two ends. This CDR3 contains 15 residues. CDR3: CSASVSGVSYNEQFF. CDR3 coding DNA: TGCAGTGCTAGTGTGTCGGGAGTGTCCTACAATGAGCAGTTCTTC.

In nucleotides, the CDR3 is TGTGCCAGTAGTATACCCACAGGGTATGGAGACATTCAGTACTTC. It encodes CASSIPTGYGDIQYF. V is TRBV19 and J is TRBJ2-4, with a tentative D call TRBD1 (6 bases). CDR1 and CDR2 from the germline V gene are LNHDA and SQIVND (reference sequence). This CDR3 region has 15 residues. V was trimmed by 2 bases and J by 8 bases, leaving 16 bases between them.

The gene calls are TRBV2 and TRBJ1-2; D is unclear. V lost 4 bases and J 5 bases, leaving 11 bases between the germline ends. The CDR3 runs 13 residues. Germline values: CDR1 SNHLY, CDR2 FYNNEI. CDR3 nucleotide sequence: TGTGCCAGCAGTGGGGTAGGCGGTTATGGCTACACCTTC. Translation gives CASSGVGGYGYTF. Based on the CDR3 plus reference TRBV2 and TRBJ1-2, the full variable domain is EPEVTQTPSHQVTQMGQEVILRCVPISNHLYFYWYRQILGQKVEFLVSFYNNEISEKSEIFDDQFSVERPDGSNFTLKIRSTKLEDSAMYFCASSGVGGYGYTFGSGTRLTVV.

The chain recombines TRBV20-1 with TRBJ2-1; TRBD1 aligns across 9 bases. The CDR3 has 11 residues. Germline V gene lookup returns CDR1 DFQATT and CDR2 SNEGSKA (reference sequence). The CDR3 protein is CVGGQGNEQFF. In nucleotides, the CDR3 is TGCGTAGGGGGACAGGGCAATGAGCAGTTCTTC.

V and J are TRBV15 and TRBJ2-1; the D gene is possibly TRBD2 (6 bases). CDR1 and CDR2 from the germline V gene are LNHNV and YYDKDF (reference sequence). This CDR3 is built from 15 residues. Trimming removed 4 bases at V and 6 bases at J, with 16 bases between. CDR3 in amino acids: CATSTPRRGINEQFF. The CDR3, as DNA: TGTGCCACCAGCACCCCTAGGAGGGGTATCAATGAGCAGTTCTTC.

The V call is TRBV4-2, the J call TRBJ2-2; TRBD2 might be the D (5 bases). Germline lookup yields CDR1 LGHNA and CDR2 YNFKEQ. This CDR3 contains 16 residues. The V end was cut by 1 base, the J end by 9 bases, with 18 bases between. The CDR3, as DNA: TGTGCCAGCAGCCAAGTCGGAGGTGATCGCTCCTGGGAGCTGTTTTTT. Its protein product is CASSQVGGDRSWELFF.

The V call is TRBV24-1, the J call TRBJ2-5; D not resolved. Germline values: CDR1 KGHDR, CDR2 SFDVKD. V was pared by 9 bases and J by 1 base, with 11 bases between. The length of the CDR3 is 13 residues. The CDR3 here is CATRARFQETQYF. For the CDR3, the DNA is TGTGCCACCCGTGCTAGGTTCCAAGAGACCCAGTACTTC.